Presented here are 2 T cell receptor beta chains from one specimen sequenced in a study of T cells in Graves' hyperthyroidism and ophthalmopathy. RNA transcripts gave rise to amplified TCR beta CDR3 regions. RT-PCR in the first round (using the HTBI primer set) targeted the TCR CDR3. TCRdb called the multiplex PCR reads again in MiXCR, with one record for every CDR3 protein. The sample consists of 560,000 or so distinct CDR3 sequences, about 45% of them appearing once. Material: peripheral blood or thyroid tissue (not recorded which). The source of these receptors is a woman younger than 30 with Graves' hyperthyroidism.

This clonotype was recorded a few times. The chain carries TRBV2 and TRBJ1-5; tentatively, D is TRBD1 (6 bases). Trimming removed 5 bases at V and 0 bases at J, with 14 bases between. This CDR3 spans 16 amino acids. Germline lookup yields CDR1 SNHLY and CDR2 FYNNEI. The CDR3 region has the DNA TGTGCCAGCAGTTACGGGGGGCGGAATAGCAATCAGCCCCAGCATTTT. It codes for CASSYGGRNSNQPQHF. Looking up the rest from reference TRBV2 and TRBJ1-5 gives the full variable domain: EPEVTQTPSHQVTQMGQEVILRCVPISNHLYFYWYRQILGQKVEFLVSFYNNEISEKSEIFDDQFSVERPDGSNFTLKIRSTKLEDSAMYFCASSYGGRNSNQPQHFGDGTRLSIL.

In the case of this clonotype: This could be a read error, since a much larger clone is one nucleotide away. This CDR3 is missing its conserved last phenylalanine or tryptophan, likely due to a read error. The chain couples TRBV10-3 to TRBJ1-1; D ambiguous. The CDR3 runs to 15 residues. Germline CDR1 ENHRY, CDR2 SYGVKD. Between the trimmed V and J ends, which lost 0 bases and 0 bases, there was a span of 8 bases. CDR3 nucleotides: TGTGCCATCAGTGAGTCCCCGGCAATGAACACTGAAGCTTTCCTT. It translates to CAISESPAMNTEAFL.